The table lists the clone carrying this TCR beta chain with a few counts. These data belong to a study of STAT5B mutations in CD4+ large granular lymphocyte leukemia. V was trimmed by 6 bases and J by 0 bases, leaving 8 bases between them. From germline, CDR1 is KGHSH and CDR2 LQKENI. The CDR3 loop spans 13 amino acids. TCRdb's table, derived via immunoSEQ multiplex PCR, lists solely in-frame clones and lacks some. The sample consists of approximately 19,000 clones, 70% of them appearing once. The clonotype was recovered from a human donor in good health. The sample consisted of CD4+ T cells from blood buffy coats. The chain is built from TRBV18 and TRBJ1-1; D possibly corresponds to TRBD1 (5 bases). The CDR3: CASSQGVNTEAFF. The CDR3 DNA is TGTGCCAGCTCTCAGGGAGTGAACACTGAAGCTTTCTTT.